The 9 T cell receptor beta chains presented below share a single source sample, sequenced in a study of blood T cells in healthy people across ages. PCR was performed a second time for 7 to 11 cycles using a sample-barcoded 5' primer and a J-beta primer mix. MiXCR, run by TCRdb on the 5' RACE reads, gives a single entry per CDR3 protein. The profile covers under 1,100,000 distinct CDR3 sequences, with almost 25% appearing a single time and approximately 0.75% taken by the ten largest. The same data also went into a second study, on T cells of mothers and their children.

The specimen sequenced was blood. The receptors come from a girl aged 2 to 9 in good health.

The chain combines TRBV4-2 with TRBJ1-1; no definite D call. V was trimmed by 0 bases and J by 5 bases, leaving 19 bases between them. In germline, CDR1 is LGHNA, CDR2 YNFKEQ. The CDR3 consists of 17 residues. DNA for the CDR3: TGTGCCAGCAGCCAAGACAGTGTCGGTAGCCTTCGGACTGAAGCTTTCTTT. As protein: CASSQDSVGSLRTEAFF.

The gene calls are TRBV20-1 and TRBJ2-7; D is undetermined. The CDR3 is 13 residues long. Trimming removed 7 bases from V and 2 bases from J, with 15 bases in between. Germline lookup yields CDR1 DFQATT and CDR2 SNEGSKA (reference sequence). The CDR3 reads CSVRKPNTYEQYF. The CDR3 coding sequence is TGCAGTGTTAGGAAACCAAACACCTACGAGCAGTACTTC.

The V and J genes are TRBV5-1 and TRBJ2-1; 9 bases align to TRBD2. The CDR3 is made up of 15 amino acids. Looked up from germline, CDR1 is SGHRS and CDR2 is YFSETQ. The V and J ends lost 1 base and 4 bases, in that order; junction bases with no gene match: 3. The CDR3: CASSLKAGGYNEQFF. The CDR3 region has the DNA TGCGCCAGCAGCTTGAAAGCGGGGGGATACAATGAGCAGTTCTTC.

This clonotype was detected ten times or more. The rearrangement joins TRBV4-3 to TRBJ2-5; D not certain. Germline V CDR1 and CDR2: LGHNA, YSLEER. V gave up 0 bases and J gave up 2 bases, with 16 bases separating them. The CDR3 covers 17 residues. CDR3 sequence: CASSQDFQPWPQETQYF. The CDR3 DNA reads as TGCGCCAGCAGCCAAGATTTTCAGCCTTGGCCTCAAGAGACCCAGTACTTC.

This chain links TRBV4-3 with TRBJ2-1, with 10 bases aligning to TRBD2. The V segment lost 1 base and the J segment 8 bases; nucleotides outside the gene matches: 14. The CDR3 has 18 amino acids. Germline loops: CDR1 LGHNA, CDR2 YSLEER. The CDR3 nucleotides read TGCGCCAGCAGCCAAGTCCCACCCGTCAGCGGGGGGGCCCATGAGCAGTTCTTC. This gives the protein CASSQVPPVSGGAHEQFF.

The chain is built from TRBV11-3 and TRBJ2-7; no firm D call. Germline values: CDR1 SGHNT, CDR2 YENEEA. With 4 bases removed from V and 7 bases from J, the gap between germline ends came to 17 bases. This CDR3 is 14 amino acids long. CDR3 residues: CASSSYADGREQYF. As DNA, the CDR3 is TGTGCCAGCAGCTCCTATGCGGACGGGCGGGAGCAGTACTTC.

The chain links TRBV24-1 to TRBJ2-5, with D maybe TRBD1 (7 bases). Germline loops: CDR1 KGHDR, CDR2 SFDVKD. The CDR3 runs to 16 residues. Trimming removed 5 bases at V and 2 bases at J, with 17 bases between. The DNA of the CDR3 is TGTGCCACCAGTGTTACCGTGGGGGGACAGCAAGAGACCCAGTACTTC. It is translated as CATSVTVGGQQETQYF.

The rearrangement uses TRBV2 and TRBJ1-4; D is undetermined. CDR3 length: 12 residues. Germline V gene lookup returns CDR1 SNHLY and CDR2 FYNNEI. V was shortened by 5 bases and J by 14 bases, with 15 bases between the two germline ends. The CDR3 region is CASSPNTSGLFF. The CDR3 coding sequence is TGTGCCAGCAGTCCAAACACAAGCGGGCTGTTTTTT.

This clonotype was seen repeatedly, ten times or more. The genes are TRBV4-2 and TRBJ2-1, with TRBD2 matching over 8 bases. Germline lookup yields CDR1 LGHNA and CDR2 YNFKEQ. The junction had 3 bases not matched to a gene; V was cut back by 1 base and J by 1 base. The CDR3 extends over 16 amino acids. The CDR3 here is CASSQVGGRSYNEQFF. CDR3 in DNA: TGTGCCAGCAGCCAAGTTGGCGGGAGGTCCTACAATGAGCAGTTCTTC.